The 18 T cell receptor beta chains given below trace back to one sample, sequenced in a study of shared clonotypes between healthy human individuals. Data came from immunoSEQ multiplex PCR; TCRdb stores just in-frame clones and leaves some out. The sample has about 2.4 million clones, more than 85% seen once. The sequencing sample was made of naive CD4+ T cells from PBMCs. The subset: CD45RA+ positively selected. These receptors were collected from a young man in good health. Some clones in this sample may be carry-over from other donors' samples.

In its sample, this clone was seen a few times. The chain has TRBV28 and TRBJ1-2, with 8 bases fitting TRBD1. Germline V CDR1 and CDR2: MDHEN, SYDVKM. The V segment lost 4 bases and the J segment 6 bases; nucleotides outside the gene matches: 4. This CDR3 spans 13 amino acids. The CDR3 DNA follows: TGTGCCAGCAGTTCCCAACAGGGGGATGGCTACACCTTC. This sequence encodes CASSSQQGDGYTF.

This chain links TRBV5-1 with TRBJ1-4, with a weak D call TRBD1 (5 bases). Trimming removed 0 bases from V and 8 bases from J, with 14 bases in between. This CDR3 comprises 15 residues. Germline CDR1 reads SGHRS; CDR2 reads YFSETQ. The CDR3 DNA reads TGCGCCAGCAGCTTGGCCGGGGGGATCGGCGAAAAACTGTTTTTT. It encodes CASSLAGGIGEKLFF. Full variable domain (remainder filled in from reference TRBV5-1 and TRBJ1-4): KAGVTQTPRYLIKTRGQQVTLSCSPISGHRSVSWYQQTPGQGLQFLFEYFSETQRNKGNFPGRFSGRQFSNSRSEMNVSTLELGDSALYLCASSLAGGIGEKLFFGSGTQLSVL.

This clone has just a few counts. This chain uses TRBV29-1 with TRBJ1-1; 10 bases map to TRBD1. The CDR3 loop spans 12 amino acids. Losses at the gene ends were 7 bases for V and 4 bases for J; bases not matched to a gene: 3. Germline V CDR1 and CDR2: SQVTM, ANQGSEA. This CDR3 reads CSGWTGGTEAFF. The CDR3 DNA follows: TGCAGCGGCTGGACAGGGGGCACTGAAGCTTTCTTT.

The genes are TRBV11-2 and TRBJ2-2, with D hard to call. V gave up 3 bases and J gave up 8 bases, with 4 bases separating them. Germline V gene sequence: CDR1 SGHAT, CDR2 FQNNGV. This CDR3 is built from 11 residues. This CDR3 reads CASSFRGELFF. The CDR3 DNA reads TGTGCCAGCAGCTTCCGGGGGGAGCTGTTTTTT. Looking up the rest from reference TRBV11-2 and TRBJ2-2 gives the full variable domain: EAGVAQSPRYKIIEKRQSVAFWCNPISGHATLYWYQQILGQGPKLLIQFQNNGVVDDSQLPKDRFSAERLKGVDSTLKIQPAKLEDSAVYLCASSFRGELFFGEGSRLTVL.

The chain has TRBV29-1 and TRBJ2-7, with 9 nucleotides matching TRBD1. V lost 7 bases, J lost 3 bases, and 4 bases stayed unmatched. Germline V lookup: CDR1 SQVTM, CDR2 ANQGSEA. This CDR3 contains 12 residues. The CDR3 sequence is CSGQGVDYEQYF. The CDR3 DNA reads TGCAGCGGACAGGGGGTAGACTACGAGCAGTACTTC.

The chain uses TRBV9 and TRBJ2-7, with a tentative D call TRBD2 (5 bases). Germline V gene data show CDR1 as SGDLS and CDR2 as YYNGEE. The CDR3 extends over 15 amino acids. V was shortened by 0 bases and J by 6 bases, with 16 bases between the two germline ends. In nucleotides, the CDR3 is TGTGCCAGCAGCGTAGATGGAGGTTATGAACTCGAGCAGTACTTC. This sequence encodes CASSVDGGYELEQYF.

Comments on this clone: The sample contains more than one DNA sequence encoding this CDR3. V and J are TRBV12-5 and TRBJ2-5; a weak D match, TRBD1 (7 bases). Trimming took 2 bases from V and 5 from J, leaving 9 bases between them. This CDR3 is built from 13 residues. Germline V lookup: CDR1 LGHNT, CDR2 FRNRAP. CDR3: CASGLQGGETQYF. DNA for the CDR3: TGTGCTAGTGGTTTGCAGGGGGGCGAGACCCAGTACTTC.

This clone showed up just once. This sequence joins TRBV5-6 and TRBJ1-2; 11 nucleotides match TRBD1. The CDR3 is 16 amino acids. The germline CDR1 and CDR2 sequences are SGHDT and YYEEEE. V was pared by 4 bases and J by 4 bases, with 9 bases of the junction left unmatched. As DNA, the CDR3 is TGTGCCAGCAGCGCCCGGGACAGGGGGAATACCTATGGCTACACCTTC. Protein: CASSARDRGNTYGYTF.

This chain links TRBV28 with TRBJ1-6; 10 nucleotides agree with TRBD1. J lost 10 bases, V lost 7 bases, and 7 bases had no gene match. Germline values: CDR1 MDHEN, CDR2 SYDVKM. The length of the CDR3 is 14 residues. CDR3 nucleotides: TGTGCCAGCAAGACAGGGGGCGCGACCTCACCCCTCCACTTT. It yields the protein CASKTGGATSPLHF.

This chain joins TRBV4-2 and TRBJ2-3; no reliable D call. V dropped 1 base and J dropped 2 bases, with 4 bases sitting between them. This CDR3 comprises 13 residues. Germline CDR1 LGHNA, CDR2 YNFKEQ. This CDR3 is CASSQGTTDTQYF. CDR3 coding DNA: TGTGCCAGCAGCCAAGGGACCACAGATACGCAGTATTTT.

V is TRBV7-2 and J is TRBJ2-1; D is tentatively TRBD1 or TRBD2 (5 bases each). Trimming shortened V by 4 bases and J by 3 bases, and 13 bases separated the two germline ends. This CDR3 comprises 15 residues. The germline V gene encodes CDR1 SGHTA and CDR2 FQGNSA. The CDR3, as DNA: TGTGCCAGCAGCTCGGGACGGAGAATCTACAATGAGCAGTTCTTC. Protein sequence: CASSSGRRIYNEQFF.

This sequence joins TRBV27 and TRBJ2-7, with TRBD2 matching 9 bases. CDR1 is MNHEY and CDR2 is SMNVEV in the germline V gene (reference sequence). The CDR3 runs 13 residues. V lost 10 bases to trimming and J lost 0 bases; unmatched junction nucleotides: 4. CDR3 amino acids: CATRLAASYEQYF. Here the CDR3 DNA reads TGTGCCACCCGACTAGCGGCCTCCTACGAGCAGTACTTC.

This clone was found once. The chain employs TRBV18 and TRBJ2-1; no clear D gene. Germline V gene lookup returns CDR1 KGHSH and CDR2 LQKENI. V lost 3 bases to trimming and J lost 7 bases, with 16 bases between them. The CDR3 has 15 residues. This chain's CDR3 is CASSPASDLRNEQFF. The CDR3 region has the DNA TGTGCCAGCTCACCGGCTAGTGACTTGCGGAATGAGCAGTTCTTC.

The chain recombines TRBV27 with TRBJ2-3; D is uncertain. CDR1 is MNHEY and CDR2 is SMNVEV in the germline V gene (reference sequence). The V and J ends lost 5 bases and 3 bases respectively, with 15 bases between them. The CDR3 sequence is 15 residues long. The CDR3 protein is CASSRLETSTDTQYF. In nucleotides, the CDR3 is TGTGCCAGCAGTCGCTTAGAGACGAGTACAGATACGCAGTATTTT.

CDR3 region: CASKASGNTIYF. In DNA, the CDR3 is TGTGCCAGCAAGGCCTCTGGAAACACCATATATTTT. The V gene is TRBV6-5, the J gene TRBJ1-3; D unclear. This CDR3 region has 12 residues. Germline V CDR1 and CDR2: MNHEY, SVGAGI. The V and J ends lost 7 bases and 0 bases respectively, with 4 bases between them.

The chain recombines TRBV27 with TRBJ1-2, with D possibly being TRBD1 (5 bases). The V gene lost 5 bases and the J gene lost 6 bases, with 25 bases spanning the gap. The CDR3 spans 17 residues. Germline V gives CDR1 MNHEY, CDR2 SMNVEV (reference sequence). The CDR3 spells CASSPRLMRFQGDGYTF. Here the CDR3 DNA reads TGTGCCAGCAGTCCGCGATTGATGAGGTTCCAGGGTGATGGCTACACCTTC.

This rearrangement joins TRBV7-3 to TRBJ2-1; D is unclear. Germline V gene data show CDR1 as SGHTA and CDR2 as FQGTGA. The CDR3 contains 16 residues. V shed 8 bases and J shed 9 bases, with 26 bases lying between them. CDR3 DNA sequence: TGTGCCAGCTCTCTAGGCCGGGCGGTCGGGTATAGTGAGCAGTTCTTC. Its protein product is CASSLGRAVGYSEQFF.

This chain connects TRBV28 to TRBJ2-2, with D unresolved. The CDR3 extends over 13 amino acids. V lost 4 bases, J lost 7 bases, and 10 bases lay in between. The V gene's germline CDR1 is MDHEN and CDR2 SYDVKM. The CDR3 DNA sequence: TGTGCCAGCAGTTACGATCACGGCGGGGAGCTGTTTTTT. It specifies CASSYDHGGELFF. Supplemented by reference TRBV28 and TRBJ2-2, the full variable domain reads DVKVTQSSRYLVKRTGEKVFLECVQDMDHENMFWYRQDPGLGLRLIYFSYDVKMKEKGDIPEGYSVSREKKERFSLILESASTNQTSMYLCASSYDHGGELFFGEGSRLTVL.